Described below is a single T cell receptor beta chain sequence and its context. The source of the sample is a study of neoadjuvant anti-PD-1 for oral cavity cancer. Overall study: Nivolumab at 3 mg/kg was mostly given biweekly, three to four doses, pre-surgery.

PBMC libraries mostly used about 490 ng of input genomic DNA, with six replicates per sample. Using immunoSEQ multiplex PCR, the repertoire was profiled, and TCRdb retains in-frame clones only, with some absent. The table records 10,000 to 15,000 clones, about 65% of them present only once. V was pared by 4 bases and J by 7 bases, with 10 bases of the junction left unmatched. Germline assignment: CDR1 SGHTA and CDR2 FQGNSA. CDR3 length equals 16 residues. This specimen consisted of PBMCs, obtained before nivolumab (anti-PD-1) treatment. The gene calls are TRBV7-2 and TRBJ2-7; 13 bases align to TRBD2. The sequence was obtained from a person aged 35 to 85 with oral cavity squamous cell carcinoma. Written as DNA, the CDR3 is TGTGCCAGCAGCTCGCCAGGACTAGCGGGAGCGCGGGAGCAGTACTTC. This codes for CASSSPGLAGAREQYF. Supplemented by reference TRBV7-2 and TRBJ2-7, the full variable domain reads GAGVSQSPSNKVTEKGKDVELRCDPISGHTALYWYRQSLGQGLEFLIYFQGNSAPDKSGLPSDRFSAERTGGSVSTLTIQRTQQEDSAVYLCASSSPGLAGAREQYFGPGTRLTVT.